The clone carrying this T cell receptor beta chain has more than one count but fewer than ten. Its target is unknown. This entry belongs to a study of T cell repertoires in breast cancer. Unpaired genes were suppressed by blocking oligonucleotides during a second nested PCR. TCRdb analysed the emulsion pairing reads with MiXCR anew, one entry per CDR3 protein. The sample holds about 40,000 distinct CDR3 sequences; roughly 44% are singletons and the top ten take 60%. Broader study findings: Tumor-involved sentinel nodes shared 7.7% of TCRs with matched tumors, tumor-free nodes about 2%. Eighteen TCR pairs shared by seven or more tumors were possibly tumor-specific.

The expanded emulsion RT-PCR method captured paired alpha and beta chains from CD8+ T cells. Overnight incubation in roughly 10 IU/mL IL-2 followed CD8 positive selection of the T cells. Germline CDR1 is WSHSY and CDR2 is SAAADI. This CDR3 spans 14 amino acids. Trimming left V 8 bases short and J 1 base short, with 14 bases between. This clonotype originated in a pool of human donors with breast cancer or a healthy control (not recorded which). Input material: CD8+ T cells. The V call is TRBV10-2, the J call TRBJ2-5; D gene unclear. The CDR3 nucleotides are TGCGCCAGCTGCCCCACGACCCGCCAAGAGACCCAGTACTTC. Protein product: CASCPTTRQETQYF.